One and the same sample provided the 17 T cell receptor beta chains below, sequenced in a study of shared clonotypes between healthy human individuals. Repertoires were generated with immunoSEQ multiplex PCR, while TCRdb's copy carries only in-frame clones and drops some. This table has around 700,000 clones, roughly 73% appearing once. Sequencing used memory CD4+ T cells sorted from blood. Documented subset: CD45RA-negative fraction. These receptors came from a woman between 25 and 40 years old in good health.

This rearrangement joins TRBV20-1 to TRBJ2-5; maybe TRBD1 (6 bases). CDR1 is DFQATT, CDR2 SNEGSKA, per germline (reference sequence). Trimming took 6 bases from V and 12 from J, leaving 17 bases between them. The CDR3 sequence is 11 residues long. CDR3 loop: CSAAEQGIEYF. DNA for the CDR3: TGCAGTGCCGCCGAACAGGGTATCGAGTACTTC.

This chain uses TRBV10-3 with TRBJ2-3, with TRBD2 matching over 8 bases. Trimming removed 4 bases from V and 2 bases from J; junction bases left unmatched: 5. CDR3 size: 15 residues. CDR1 and CDR2 (germline): ENHRY, SYGVKD. CDR3 nucleotides: TGTGCCATCAGTGGCGGGGGGTCCTTCACAGATACGCAGTATTTT. As protein: CAISGGGSFTDTQYF.

The chain is built from TRBV7-2 and TRBJ2-7; TRBD1 matches at 10 bases. The CDR3 consists of 15 residues. Trimming at V came to 3 bases and at J to 2 bases, leaving 4 bases not matched to a gene. The germline CDR1 and CDR2 sequences are SGHTA and FQGNSA. The CDR3 DNA sequence: TGTGCCAGCAGCTTTCGGGACAGGGGCCCCTACGAGCAGTACTTC. It is translated as CASSFRDRGPYEQYF.

This clone appeared many times. V is TRBV19 and J is TRBJ1-1; a possible D gene is TRBD1 (5 bases). Germline V gene sequence: CDR1 LNHDA, CDR2 SQIVND (reference sequence). This CDR3 is 13 amino acids long. Trimming cost V 6 bases and J 5 bases, with 13 bases left between them. CDR3 DNA: TGTGCCAGTAGGGAGGCCAGGGCGACTGAAGCTTTCTTT. Translation: CASREARATEAFF.

This clone was counted once. The chain has TRBV28 and TRBJ2-7; D is possibly TRBD2 (6 bases). The CDR3 consists of 13 residues. Trimming left V 5 bases short and J 3 bases short, with 11 bases between. Germline V gene lookup returns CDR1 MDHEN and CDR2 SYDVKM. CDR3 sequence reads: CASSPPGGYEQYF. DNA of the CDR3: TGTGCCAGCAGTCCCCCCGGGGGCTACGAGCAGTACTTC.

The CDR3 DNA is TGTGCCAGCAGCCGAATTCAGGGATATCGGCCCGAGCAGTACTTC. It encodes CASSRIQGYRPEQYF. The chain carries TRBV28 and TRBJ2-7; D perhaps matches TRBD1 (5 bases). Germline lookup yields CDR1 MDHEN and CDR2 SYDVKM. The V gene lost 6 bases and the J gene lost 6 bases, with 21 bases spanning the gap. The CDR3 covers 15 residues.

This chain links TRBV5-4 with TRBJ2-7; 11 bases fit TRBD2. The CDR3 is 15 amino acids. Trimming at V came to 4 bases and at J to 0 bases, leaving 3 bases not matched to a gene. Germline-derived CDR1 and CDR2 are SGHNT and YYREEE (reference sequence). CDR3 in DNA: TGTGCCAGCAGCCCGGGACTAGCGGACTCCTACGAGCAGTACTTC. Its protein is CASSPGLADSYEQYF.

The chain links TRBV28 to TRBJ2-7; 8 bases map to TRBD2. The CDR3 has 16 residues. V shed 6 bases and J 1 base; nucleotides not matched to a gene: 11. In germline, CDR1 is MDHEN, CDR2 SYDVKM. The CDR3 reads CASSYTIGGDSYEQYF. The DNA of the CDR3 is TGTGCCAGCAGCTACACGATCGGGGGGGATTCCTACGAGCAGTACTTC.

The V call is TRBV6-5, the J call TRBJ2-1; D perhaps matches TRBD1 (6 bases). Trimming stripped 4 bases from V and 3 bases from J, with 16 bases between. Per germline, CDR1 MNHEY and CDR2 SVGAGI. The CDR3 has 16 residues. Written as DNA, the CDR3 is TGTGCCAGCAGTTCACTCAGGGGTCCCATCTACAATGAGCAGTTCTTC. Translation: CASSSLRGPIYNEQFF.

The chain recombines TRBV28 with TRBJ2-1; D assignment may be TRBD1 or TRBD2 (7 bases each). The germline V gene has CDR1 MDHEN and CDR2 SYDVKM. The CDR3 contains 15 residues. Trimming took off 5 bases at V and 4 bases at J, with 15 bases between the two ends. In DNA form, the CDR3 reads TGTGCCAGCAGTGGGAGGGCAGGGGGGTACAATGAGCAGTTCTTC. This codes for CASSGRAGGYNEQFF.

V usage is TRBV28 and J usage is TRBJ1-2; D is ambiguous. V was clipped by 3 bases and J by 0 bases, with 8 bases between them. The CDR3 contains 14 residues. The germline gives CDR1 MDHEN, CDR2 SYDVKM. The CDR3 DNA reads TGTGCCAGCAGTTTCCGGGGAACTAACTATGGCTACACCTTC. Translating it yields CASSFRGTNYGYTF.

This clone has more than one count but fewer than ten. The chain carries TRBV28 and TRBJ2-7, with 14 bases fitting TRBD2. V lost 10 bases and J lost 2; bases outside the gene matches: 4. The CDR3 totals 14 residues. Germline lookup yields CDR1 MDHEN and CDR2 SYDVKM. For the CDR3, the DNA is TGTGCCACCATGGGACTAGCGGGAGCCTACGAGCAGTACTTC. Translated: CATMGLAGAYEQYF.

This chain connects TRBV6-6 to TRBJ2-2; the D gene is possibly TRBD2 (6 bases). Germline V CDR1 and CDR2: MNHNY, SVGAGI (reference sequence). The CDR3 runs 16 residues. Trimming took off 8 bases at V and 4 bases at J, with 20 bases between the two ends. Written as DNA, the CDR3 is TGTGCCAGCCTTGGCCGATTGAGCGGGTCCACCGGGGAGCTGTTTTTT. It codes for CASLGRLSGSTGELFF.

The chain couples TRBV14 to TRBJ2-1, with a weak D call TRBD2 (6 bases). Trimming took 6 bases from V and 4 from J, leaving 10 bases between them. The V gene's germline CDR1 is SGHDN and CDR2 FVKESK. This CDR3 region has 13 residues. CDR3 in amino acids: CASSRELYNEQFF. CDR3 in DNA: TGTGCCAGCAGTCGGGAGCTTTACAATGAGCAGTTCTTC.

This rearrangement joins TRBV11-3 to TRBJ2-1, with unresolved D. Germline V gene sequence: CDR1 SGHNT, CDR2 YENEEA. The CDR3 totals 13 residues. The V end lost 0 bases, the J end lost 1 base, and 1 base lay between the germline ends. The CDR3 DNA follows: TGTGCCAGCAGCTTAGAATCCTACAATGAGCAGTTCTTC. Residues: CASSLESYNEQFF.

This clone was observed once. CDR3 loop: CASRPTGPGVDEQFF. In DNA, the CDR3 is TGCGCCAGCAGGCCCACAGGGCCGGGAGTCGATGAGCAGTTCTTC. V is TRBV10-2 and J is TRBJ2-1, with D perhaps TRBD1 or TRBD2 (6 bases each). V was pared by 6 bases and J by 8 bases, with 20 bases between. The CDR3 has 15 amino acids. Germline CDR1 WSHSY, CDR2 SAAADI.

The rearrangement links TRBV7-9 to TRBJ2-7; possible D gene TRBD1, 6 bases. CDR3 length: 16 residues. The ends were cut back, 4 bases at V and 3 bases at J, with 19 bases in the middle. Germline V gene data show CDR1 as SEHNR and CDR2 as FQNEAQ (reference sequence). In DNA, the CDR3 is TGTGCCAGCAGCTACCACAGGGACGGGTACGTCTACGAGCAGTACTTC. Translating gives CASSYHRDGYVYEQYF.